These 21 T cell receptor beta chains share one sample of origin, sequenced in a study of PD-1 blockade in classical Hodgkin lymphoma (dated by TCRdb to the early 2020s). Library preparation employed the immunoSEQ multiplex PCR assay. In TCRdb, the immuneACCESS table is reduced to in-frame sequences with V and J assigned. These tables do not hold every clone; where another copy was compared, an unresolved V gene accounts for under half, and the others remain unexplained. This sample comprises tens of thousands of clones, just over 90% of them detected only once. The ten biggest clones cover around 5.1% of the sample. In the paper's terms, the time point label means: newly diagnosed, previously untreated cHL patient sample. The sequencing input was peripheral blood mononuclear cells (PBMCs). The receptor source for this set is a human donor with classical Hodgkin lymphoma.

This clone was found once. This chain's CDR3 is CASSLVPLAGTYEQYF. The CDR3 nucleotides read TGTGCCAGCAGCTTAGTCCCGCTAGCGGGAACCTACGAGCAGTACTTC. The chain joins TRBV11-2 to TRBJ2-7; 9 bases match TRBD2. In germline, CDR1 is SGHAT, CDR2 FQNNGV. V shed 1 base and J 2 bases; nucleotides not matched to a gene: 6. The CDR3 contains 16 residues.

This chain links TRBV21-1 with TRBJ2-3; the DNA was not compared with TRBD1, the D call given in the table. TRBV21-1 is annotated as a pseudogene. The CDR3 contains 16 residues. For the CDR3, the DNA is TGTGCCAGCAGCGCTCCTCCCGGCCCAGGGGAAGATACGCAGTATTTT. Protein: CASSAPPGPGEDTQYF.

J is TRBJ2-3 and V is TRBV9; the D is unclear. The CDR3 covers 15 residues. V lost 3 bases and J 2 bases, leaving 13 bases between the germline ends. CDR1 and CDR2 (germline): SGDLS, YYNGEE. CDR3 coding DNA: TGTGCCAGCAGCGCCCTACTTGCGGACACAGATACGCAGTATTTT. This gives the protein CASSALLADTDTQYF.

The chain recombines TRBV6-5 with TRBJ2-1; D possibly uses TRBD1 or TRBD2 (5 bases each). CDR3 length equals 15 residues. Germline CDR1 MNHEY, CDR2 SVGAGI. V lost 4 bases, J lost 9 bases, and 19 bases lay in between. The CDR3 DNA reads as TGTGCCAGCAGTTTTTTGGCTAGCCAGGGCGCTGAGCAGTTCTTC. It yields the protein CASSFLASQGAEQFF.

With respect to this clone: The identical CDR3 is also encoded by other nucleotide sequences in the sample. V and J are TRBV7-3 and TRBJ2-7, with TRBD2 matching over 14 bases. V trimming: 5 bases; J trimming: 5 bases; junction bases outside the gene matches: 5. The CDR3 is made up of 15 amino acids. CDR1 and CDR2 from the germline V gene are SGHTA and FQGTGA. The CDR3 loop is CASSLGLAGANEQYF. The DNA of the CDR3 is TGTGCCAGCAGCCTGGGACTAGCGGGAGCCAACGAGCAGTACTTC. Variable domain in full (rest from reference TRBV7-3 and TRBJ2-7): GAGVSQTPSNKVTEKGKYVELRCDPISGHTALYWYRQSLGQGPEFLIYFQGTGAADDSGLPNDRFFAVRPEGSVSTLKIQRTERGDSAVYLCASSLGLAGANEQYFGPGTRLTVT.

The chain links TRBV6-5 to TRBJ2-3; possible D gene TRBD2, 6 bases. The CDR3 has 15 residues. The germline CDR1 and CDR2 sequences are MNHEY and SVGAGI. The V gene lost 6 bases and the J gene lost 5 bases, with 18 bases spanning the gap. The CDR3 nucleotides are TGTGCCAGCAGGTCTAGCGCTTGGTCGGAAGATACGCAGTATTTT. Protein product: CASRSSAWSEDTQYF.

This clone occurred a few times. The chain employs TRBV10-2 and TRBJ2-3, with 9 bases that match TRBD2. The germline gives CDR1 WSHSY, CDR2 SAAADI. The CDR3 is made up of 15 amino acids. The V gene end was trimmed by 5 bases and the J gene end by 5 bases; junction bases not matched to a gene: 8. The chain's CDR3 is CASSSGRIMGDTQYF. The CDR3 nucleotides read TGCGCCAGCAGTAGCGGGAGGATCATGGGAGATACGCAGTATTTT.

The J gene is TRBJ2-4, the V gene TRBV6-1; perhaps D is TRBD1 or TRBD2 (5 bases each). The CDR3 is made up of 17 amino acids. Germline V gene lookup returns CDR1 MNHNS and CDR2 SASEGT. The V end was cut by 2 bases, the J end by 0 bases, with 14 bases between. CDR3 bases: TGTGCCAGCAGTGAAAGGGAAGATGGGGGAGCCAAAAACATTCAGTACTTC. Translation: CASSEREDGGAKNIQYF.

The V and J genes are TRBV6-6 and TRBJ1-1; the match to TRBD1 covers 7 bases. The CDR3 runs to 13 residues. Germline values: CDR1 MNHNY, CDR2 SVGAGI (reference sequence). Unmatched junction bases numbered 1, after V lost 2 bases and J lost 4 bases. CDR3 sequence (DNA): TGTGCCAGCAGTTACAGGACAGGCACTGAAGCTTTCTTT. Its protein is CASSYRTGTEAFF.

The genes are TRBV10-3 and TRBJ1-2; unclear D gene. This CDR3 region has 14 residues. The germline gives CDR1 ENHRY, CDR2 SYGVKD. Trimming cost V 4 bases and J 3 bases, with 12 bases left between them. The CDR3 protein is CAISVVGQDYGYTF. Here the CDR3 DNA reads TGTGCCATCAGTGTAGTAGGGCAGGACTATGGCTACACCTTC.

Comment on this clone: One junction end does not reproduce the germline sequence, and a read error may be involved. V is TRBV28 and J is TRBJ2-7; D not certain. The V gene's germline CDR1 is MDHEN and CDR2 SYDVKM. The CDR3 has 9 residues. The CDR3 spells CASSLLGWF. The CDR3, as DNA: TGTGCCAGCAGTCTCCTGGGGTGGTTC.

This chain joins TRBV18 and TRBJ2-7; 7 bases are shared with TRBD1. The CDR3 is made up of 13 amino acids. V was clipped by 2 bases and J by 6 bases; unmatched bases: 4. Germline V CDR1 and CDR2: KGHSH, LQKENI. Written as DNA, the CDR3 is TGTGCCAGCTCACCAACAACAGGGGCCGAGCAGTACTTC. It specifies CASSPTTGAEQYF.

The chain uses TRBV5-1 and TRBJ2-5; 9 bases align to TRBD2. V dropped 4 bases and J dropped 3; count of bases not matched to a gene: 1. Germline V gives CDR1 SGHRS, CDR2 YFSETQ. The CDR3 loop spans 13 amino acids. CDR3 protein: CASSRLAEETQYF. CDR3 sequence (DNA): TGCGCCAGCAGCCGACTAGCGGAAGAGACCCAGTACTTC.

This clone came up once. V gene TRBV28 combines with J gene TRBJ2-2, with a possible D match to TRBD1 (5 bases). The CDR3 sequence is 13 residues long. Trimming left V 11 bases short and J 3 bases short, with 13 bases between. The germline V gene has CDR1 MDHEN and CDR2 SYDVKM. CDR3 in DNA: TGTGCCCTCCTGGTCAGGGACACCGGGGAGCTGTTTTTT. The encoded protein is CALLVRDTGELFF.

The chain uses TRBV28 and TRBJ2-2, with unresolved D. Germline V CDR1 and CDR2: MDHEN, SYDVKM. Trimming cost V 2 bases and J 9 bases, with 13 bases left between them. This CDR3 contains 14 residues. The CDR3 loop reads CASSLNGGYRELFF. CDR3 nucleotides: TGTGCCAGCAGTTTAAACGGCGGCTACAGGGAGCTGTTTTTT.

The chain recombines TRBV6-1 with TRBJ2-3; 7 nucleotides line up with TRBD2. This CDR3 contains 17 residues. The ends lost 4 bases at V and 5 bases at J; junction bases unmatched: 15. CDR1 MNHNS and CDR2 SASEGT come from the germline V gene. CDR3 bases: TGTGCCAGCAGTGGGTCCGAGGCGCGGGGGAGGGGAGATACGCAGTATTTT. Its translation: CASSGSEARGRGDTQYF.

The chain couples TRBV6-4 to TRBJ2-1; either TRBD1 or TRBD2 may supply D (6 bases each). This CDR3 is built from 15 residues. CDR1 and CDR2 from the germline V gene are MRHNA and SNTAGT. V dropped 3 bases and J dropped 0 bases, with 9 bases sitting between them. The chain's CDR3 is CASSEGGISYNEQFF. CDR3 DNA: TGTGCCAGCAGTGAAGGGGGGATCTCCTACAATGAGCAGTTCTTC.

This clone was observed a single time. The V call is TRBV5-8, the J call TRBJ1-1; D perhaps matches TRBD1 (6 bases). The CDR3 covers 14 residues. V gave up 1 base and J gave up 3 bases, with 10 bases separating them. Germline assignment: CDR1 SGHTS and CDR2 YDEGEE. The CDR3 reads CASSLTGTDTEAFF. The DNA for the CDR3 is TGTGCCAGCAGCTTGACAGGGACGGACACTGAAGCTTTCTTT.

The J gene is TRBJ2-7, the V gene TRBV18, with D possibly matching TRBD2 (6 bases). Germline CDR1 and CDR2: KGHSH and LQKENI. The CDR3 has 15 amino acids. V gave up 3 bases and J gave up 2 bases, with 14 bases separating them. The CDR3 coding sequence is TGTGCCAGCTCACCTAACGGGGAGGCGGCCTACGAGCAGTACTTC. Protein: CASSPNGEAAYEQYF.

The chain couples TRBV5-4 to TRBJ1-2; D gene unclear. The V and J ends lost 4 bases and 2 bases respectively, with 15 bases between them. The CDR3 loop spans 15 amino acids. Germline CDR1 SGHNT, CDR2 YYREEE (reference sequence). CDR3 residues: CASSPEGRPNYGYTF. DNA for the CDR3: TGTGCCAGCAGCCCTGAAGGCCGGCCCAACTATGGCTACACCTTC.

The gene calls are TRBV6-4 and TRBJ2-2; D unclear. Per germline, CDR1 MRHNA and CDR2 SNTAGT. Trimming pared 3 bases from V and 1 base from J, leaving 6 bases between. This CDR3 is 14 amino acids long. The CDR3 DNA follows: TGTGCCAGCAGTGAAGCCGGGAACACCGGGGAGCTGTTTTTT. Its protein product is CASSEAGNTGELFF.